Below are 27 T cell receptor beta chains sequenced from a single sample in a study of shared clonotypes between healthy human individuals. Clones were read by immunoSEQ multiplex PCR, and TCRdb kept only the in-frame ones, dropping some. The table records roughly 2.5 million clones, over 85% of them present only once. The sequenced sample was naive CD4+ T cells sorted from blood. Subset noted: CD45RA+ positively selected. These receptor sequences come from a man between 18 and 29 years old in good health.

This rearrangement joins TRBV7-8 to TRBJ2-7, with D possibly matching TRBD2 (5 bases). The ends were cut back, 5 bases at V and 2 bases at J, with 19 bases in the middle. The CDR3 is 16 residues long. Germline loops: CDR1 SGHVS, CDR2 FQNEAQ. CDR3 loop: CASSASSGAVAYEQYF. The CDR3 nucleotides read TGTGCCAGCAGCGCCTCGTCCGGAGCGGTTGCCTACGAGCAGTACTTC.

This clone was counted once. Within the sample, other DNA sequences also encode this same CDR3. The V and J genes are TRBV2 and TRBJ2-1; 11 nucleotides align to TRBD2. The CDR3 has 15 amino acids. Trimming removed 6 bases from V and 7 bases from J; junction bases left unmatched: 8. CDR1 is SNHLY and CDR2 is FYNNEI in the germline V gene. CDR3 nucleotide sequence: TGTGCCAGCAGCCGCGGGACTAGCGGTTTTAATGAGCAGTTCTTC. The encoded protein is CASSRGTSGFNEQFF.

CDR3 in DNA: TGTGCCAGCACCCCCTCGGAGGGAGCGGCCCAGTACTTC. Encoded protein: CASTPSEGAAQYF. The chain links TRBV6-5 to TRBJ2-5; tentatively, D is TRBD2 (6 bases). The V end lost 7 bases, the J end lost 9 bases, and 18 bases lay between the germline ends. This CDR3 spans 13 amino acids. Per the germline V gene, CDR1 is MNHEY and CDR2 is SVGAGI.

The rearrangement links TRBV19 to TRBJ1-1, with TRBD1 identical over 7 bases. The CDR3 loop spans 14 amino acids. Germline V gene sequence: CDR1 LNHDA, CDR2 SQIVND (reference sequence). V trimming: 7 bases; J trimming: 5 bases; junction bases outside the gene matches: 10. DNA for the CDR3: TGTGCCAGTAAGCGACAGGGTTTGGGAACTGAAGCTTTCTTT. Protein product: CASKRQGLGTEAFF. Full variable domain (outside the CDR3, taken from reference TRBV19 and TRBJ1-1): DGGITQSPKYLFRKEGQNVTLSCEQNLNHDAMYWYRQDPGQGLRLIYYSQIVNDFQKGDIAEGYSVSREKKESFPLTVTSAQKNPTAFYLCASKRQGLGTEAFFGQGTRLTVV.

Concerning this clone: The identical CDR3 is also encoded by other nucleotide sequences in the sample. The gene calls are TRBV10-3 and TRBJ1-1, with 11 bases that match TRBD1. Germline V gene data show CDR1 as ENHRY and CDR2 as SYGVKD. V lost 9 bases, J lost 4 bases, and 1 base stayed unmatched. This CDR3 comprises 12 residues. In DNA, the CDR3 is TGTGCCATTGGGACAGGGGGCACTGAAGCTTTCTTT. Amino acid sequence: CAIGTGGTEAFF.

The J gene is TRBJ2-5, the V gene TRBV4-2; D is undetermined. Trimming removed 1 base from V and 5 bases from J, with 14 bases in between. This CDR3 has 15 amino acids. The germline V gene encodes CDR1 LGHNA and CDR2 YNFKEQ. CDR3 in DNA: TGTGCCAGCAGCCAAGGGGATAGTGACGCCGAGACCCAGTACTTC. It translates to CASSQGDSDAETQYF.

The V gene is TRBV28, the J gene TRBJ2-2; no clear D gene. This CDR3 is built from 17 residues. Per the germline V gene, CDR1 is MDHEN and CDR2 is SYDVKM. V gave up 2 bases and J gave up 11 bases, with 24 bases separating them. CDR3 sequence (DNA): TGTGCCAGCAGTTTACCCTTCGGCAGTAGAAGTAAGGTTGAGCTGTTTTTT. Residues: CASSLPFGSRSKVELFF.

With respect to this clone: Within the sample, other DNA sequences also encode this same CDR3. The V call is TRBV6-6, the J call TRBJ1-5; D is perhaps TRBD1 (5 bases). Germline loops: CDR1 MNHNY, CDR2 SVGAGI (reference sequence). The CDR3 sequence is 12 residues long. The ends were cut back, 7 bases at V and 6 bases at J, with 10 bases in the middle. The CDR3 sequence is CASTQGGQPQHF. As DNA, the CDR3 is TGTGCCAGCACCCAGGGAGGTCAGCCCCAGCATTTT.

This clone appeared a single time. The chain joins TRBV7-9 to TRBJ2-1; D unclear. Trimming left V 1 base short and J 4 bases short, with 14 bases between. CDR1 and CDR2 from the germline V gene are SEHNR and FQNEAQ (reference sequence). This CDR3 has 16 residues. CDR3 protein: CASSLGKLTAYNEQFF. As DNA, the CDR3 is TGTGCCAGCAGCTTAGGAAAGTTGACTGCGTACAATGAGCAGTTCTTC.

This chain uses TRBV6-5 with TRBJ1-5; 8 bases map to TRBD1. Germline V CDR1 and CDR2: MNHEY, SVGAGI. This CDR3 spans 14 amino acids. Germline trimming cut 2 bases from V and 7 bases from J; bases unmatched to any gene: 4. Here the CDR3 reads CASSYRTGSQPQHF. CDR3 DNA sequence: TGTGCCAGCAGTTACCGGACAGGGAGCCAGCCCCAGCATTTT.

This clone was observed a handful of times. At the DNA level, this CDR3 is encoded by other sequences in the same sample as well. This rearrangement joins TRBV7-2 to TRBJ1-1, with 7 bases matching TRBD1. V shed 5 bases and J 1 base; nucleotides not matched to a gene: 1. The germline gives CDR1 SGHTA, CDR2 FQGNSA. The CDR3 consists of 13 residues. The CDR3 reads CASSRQGNTEAFF. As DNA, the CDR3 is TGTGCCAGCAGCCGACAGGGGAACACTGAAGCTTTCTTT.

The chain couples TRBV5-8 to TRBJ2-1, with 7 positions matching TRBD1. The V gene end was trimmed by 2 bases and the J gene end by 5 bases; junction bases not matched to a gene: 10. Per the germline V gene, CDR1 is SGHTS and CDR2 is YDEGEE. This CDR3 is 16 amino acids long. CDR3 sequence: CASSFFPGQSNNEQFF. Written as DNA, the CDR3 is TGTGCCAGCAGCTTTTTCCCGGGACAGAGTAACAATGAGCAGTTCTTC.

This clone was seen more than once but under ten times. This rearrangement joins TRBV10-3 to TRBJ1-5; a weak D match, TRBD1 (5 bases). Germline-derived CDR1 and CDR2 are ENHRY and SYGVKD. Between the trimmed V and J ends, which lost 8 bases and 3 bases, there was a span of 14 bases. This CDR3 has 14 amino acids. The CDR3 is CAIQGSSANQPQHF. Written as DNA, the CDR3 is TGTGCCATCCAGGGTTCCTCTGCCAATCAGCCCCAGCATTTT.

The V and J genes are TRBV4-1 and TRBJ2-4; TRBD1 agrees at 7 bases. V lost 3 bases, J lost 4 bases, and 3 bases stayed unmatched. The CDR3 covers 14 residues. Germline CDR1 and CDR2: MGHRA and YSYEKL. CDR3 sequence reads: CASSHWDSKNIQYF. Here the CDR3 DNA reads TGCGCCAGCAGCCATTGGGACAGTAAAAACATTCAGTACTTC.

The chain employs TRBV6-5 and TRBJ2-7; D uncertain. The CDR3 has 14 residues. V was shortened by 5 bases and J by 3 bases, with 14 bases between the two germline ends. Germline CDR1 is MNHEY and CDR2 is SVGAGI. This CDR3 is CASSISQALYEQYF. CDR3 bases: TGTGCCAGCAGTATCTCGCAGGCACTCTACGAGCAGTACTTC.

As to this clone: The same CDR3 arises from other DNA sequences in this sample as well. The chain joins TRBV5-1 to TRBJ2-5, with 14 bases aligning to TRBD2. Per the germline V gene, CDR1 is SGHRS and CDR2 is YFSETQ. The length of the CDR3 is 16 residues. V trimming: 4 bases; J trimming: 2 bases; junction bases outside the gene matches: 4. In DNA form, the CDR3 reads TGCGCCAGCAGCCTCGGACTAGCGGGGGGTCAAGAGACCCAGTACTTC. Translation gives CASSLGLAGGQETQYF.

This clone occurred once. This sequence joins TRBV9 and TRBJ2-3; TRBD1 matches at 7 bases. Germline trimming cut 4 bases from V and 1 base from J; bases unmatched to any gene: 6. The CDR3 sequence is 15 residues long. Germline CDR1 reads SGDLS; CDR2 reads YYNGEE. This chain's CDR3 is CASSQTGWGTDTQYF. The CDR3 region has the DNA TGTGCCAGCAGCCAGACAGGGTGGGGCACAGATACGCAGTATTTT.

This clone was recorded a few times. The chain joins TRBV7-6 to TRBJ2-2, with D unresolved. Germline V lookup: CDR1 SGHVS, CDR2 FNYEAQ. The CDR3 covers 14 residues. V was clipped by 5 bases and J by 5 bases, with 12 bases between them. Written as DNA, the CDR3 is TGTGCCAGCAGCAGGCCTATGGAGACCGGGGAGCTGTTTTTT. Its translation: CASSRPMETGELFF.

This clone was observed once. The chain is built from TRBV6-5 and TRBJ1-5; TRBD1 agrees at 8 bases. The germline V gene has CDR1 MNHEY and CDR2 SVGAGI. J was trimmed by 1 base and V by 5 bases; bases with no gene match: 4. The CDR3 consists of 15 residues. The CDR3 protein is CASSQGAGSNQPQHF. In nucleotides, the CDR3 is TGTGCCAGCAGTCAGGGGGCGGGGAGCAATCAGCCCCAGCATTTT.

The V gene is TRBV15, the J gene TRBJ2-7; 10 bases fit TRBD1. Germline values: CDR1 LNHNV, CDR2 YYDKDF (reference sequence). V lost 5 bases to trimming and J lost 2 bases; unmatched junction nucleotides: 9. The length of the CDR3 is 16 residues. This CDR3 reads CATSPQMGTGAYEQYF. For the CDR3, the DNA is TGTGCCACCAGCCCCCAGATGGGGACAGGGGCCTACGAGCAGTACTTC.

The chain combines TRBV11-3 with TRBJ2-1, with TRBD2 as a possible D gene (6 bases). V was clipped by 5 bases and J by 0 bases, with 14 bases between them. The CDR3 has 16 amino acids. Per germline, CDR1 SGHNT and CDR2 YENEEA. CDR3 protein: CASSPGRGSSYNEQFF. The CDR3 DNA is TGTGCCAGCAGCCCGGGGCGGGGAAGCTCCTACAATGAGCAGTTCTTC.

CDR3 DNA: TGTGCCAGCAGCCAAGACCCCAAGAACACTGAAGCTTTCTTT. Encoded protein: CASSQDPKNTEAFF. The genes are TRBV4-2 and TRBJ1-1, with D uncertain. V lost 0 bases, J lost 1 base, and 6 bases lay in between. Per the germline V gene, CDR1 is LGHNA and CDR2 is YNFKEQ. The length of the CDR3 is 14 residues.

The rearrangement joins TRBV11-2 to TRBJ1-6; maybe TRBD1 (6 bases). This CDR3 has 15 amino acids. Between the trimmed V and J ends, which lost 1 base and 8 bases, there was a span of 12 bases. Germline V CDR1 and CDR2: SGHAT, FQNNGV. Here the CDR3 reads CASSLVARGYSPLHF. The CDR3 region has the DNA TGTGCCAGCAGCTTAGTGGCCAGGGGATATTCACCCCTCCACTTT.

This chain connects TRBV27 to TRBJ2-7, with 12 bases that match TRBD2. Germline V gene data show CDR1 as MNHEY and CDR2 as SMNVEV (reference sequence). This CDR3 has 17 residues. V shed 1 base, J shed 6 bases, and the junction held 10 bases outside the gene matches. CDR3 sequence: CASSLYLAGGPSGEQYF. The CDR3 DNA sequence: TGTGCCAGCAGTTTATATCTAGCGGGAGGGCCATCGGGCGAGCAGTACTTC.

The chain joins TRBV5-6 to TRBJ1-1; D call uncertain. V lost 2 bases, J lost 0 bases, and 11 bases lay in between. Germline lookup yields CDR1 SGHDT and CDR2 YYEEEE. The CDR3 contains 15 residues. The CDR3 loop is CASSLGEIMNTEAFF. In DNA form, the CDR3 reads TGTGCCAGCAGCTTAGGTGAGATTATGAACACTGAAGCTTTCTTT.

This clone was counted a single time. The rearrangement links TRBV29-1 to TRBJ2-6; 7 bases are a match to TRBD1. CDR1 is SQVTM, CDR2 ANQGSEA, per germline. The CDR3 is 16 amino acids. V trimming: 2 bases; J trimming: 0 bases; junction bases outside the gene matches: 4. The CDR3 sequence is CSVETGASSGANVLTF. The CDR3 DNA sequence: TGCAGCGTTGAAACAGGGGCAAGCTCTGGGGCCAACGTCCTGACTTTC.

The chain employs TRBV6-1 and TRBJ1-6; TRBD1 agrees at 9 bases. The ends lost 11 bases at V and 7 bases at J; junction bases unmatched: 6. This CDR3 has 13 residues. The germline CDR1 and CDR2 sequences are MNHNS and SASEGT. CDR3 DNA: TGTGCCGGACAGGGACAGGGAAATTCACCCCTCCACTTT. Its protein product is CAGQGQGNSPLHF.